This T cell receptor (beta chain) came from a study of CD8+ T cells in alopecia areata. V gave up 11 bases and J gave up 8 bases; unmatched junction bases: 6. Germline CDR1 MNHEY, CDR2 SVGAGI. This CDR3 is built from 11 residues. RNA, once extracted, was reverse transcribed into cDNA for use as the sequencing template. Sequenced by immunoSEQ multiplex PCR; TCRdb stores in-frame clones only, minus some. Of 100,000 to 120,000 clones detected, 55% to 70% appear once; the ten largest clones hold around 25%. The chain recombines TRBV6-5 with TRBJ1-2, with 9 bases that match TRBD1. This TCR came from a human donor with alopecia areata. The specimen sequenced was NKG2D-low CD8+ T cells sorted from blood. DNA of the CDR3: TGTGCCGCTTGGACAGGGGAAGGCTACACCTTC. Translation gives CAAWTGEGYTF.